This passage covers 5 T cell receptor beta chains from one sample sequenced in a study of immune evolution from preneoplasia to lung adenocarcinoma. Repertoires were generated with immunoSEQ multiplex PCR, while TCRdb's copy carries only in-frame clones and drops some. The sample lists roughly 38,000 clones; 74% were seen once. The specimen sequenced was FFPE invasive lung adenocarcinoma tissue. The receptor source for this set is a person aged 55-75 years with lung adenocarcinoma.

The chain combines TRBV5-1 with TRBJ1-1; no definite D call. The ends were cut back, 4 bases at V and 2 bases at J, with 15 bases in the middle. This CDR3 has 15 amino acids. The germline V gene encodes CDR1 SGHRS and CDR2 YFSETQ. This CDR3 reads CASSRLGLFNTEAFF. In DNA form, the CDR3 reads TGCGCCAGCAGCCGGCTTGGCCTTTTCAACACTGAAGCTTTCTTT.

The chain uses TRBV6-5 and TRBJ2-3; D call uncertain. Germline CDR1 reads MNHEY; CDR2 reads SVGAGI. V gave up 0 bases and J gave up 1 base, with 11 bases separating them. The CDR3 runs 16 residues. In DNA, the CDR3 is TGTGCCAGCAGTTACTCAGGGCGACGGGGCACAGATACGCAGTATTTT. Its protein product is CASSYSGRRGTDTQYF.

The CDR3 here is CASSYSTYTDTQYF. The CDR3 region has the DNA TGTGCCAGCAGTTACAGTACGTACACAGATACGCAGTATTTT. This rearrangement joins TRBV6-5 to TRBJ2-3; unclear D gene. Per germline, CDR1 MNHEY and CDR2 SVGAGI. The CDR3 has 14 residues. The V and J ends lost 2 bases and 2 bases respectively, with 8 bases between them.

In nucleotides, the CDR3 is TGTGCCAGCAGCCAGCTGACAACGCCGCCTGAAGCTTTCTTT. Its protein is CASSQLTTPPEAFF. This chain connects TRBV14 to TRBJ1-1; D remains unclear. CDR3 size: 14 residues. V was pared by 3 bases and J by 6 bases, with 14 bases between. Looked up from germline, CDR1 is SGHDN and CDR2 is FVKESK.

V gene TRBV5-4 combines with J gene TRBJ2-1; a weak D match, TRBD2 (6 bases). Germline V gives CDR1 SGHNT, CDR2 YYREEE (reference sequence). This CDR3 is 15 amino acids long. Trimming pared 2 bases from V and 2 bases from J, leaving 11 bases between. The CDR3 is CASSFGGATYNEQFF. DNA of the CDR3: TGTGCCAGCAGCTTTGGAGGGGCGACCTACAATGAGCAGTTCTTC.